This T cell receptor beta chain is from a study of blood T cell repertoires in COVID-19. Study context: The United States, Italy and Spain supplied acute and convalescent COVID-19 samples. Sources were T cells, B-cell-depleted T cells, or PBMCs; the material itself was cDNA or gDNA.

Trimming removed 5 bases at V and 2 bases at J, with 9 bases between. Germline V gene lookup returns CDR1 MGHDK and CDR2 SYGVNS. The CDR3 has 14 residues. Data came from immunoSEQ multiplex PCR; TCRdb stores just in-frame clones and leaves some out. The table shows 400,000 to 550,000 clones, with approximately 90% occurring only once. Specimen: peripheral blood. The receptor's source is a woman in her 30s with acute or convalescent COVID-19. The chain couples TRBV25-1 to TRBJ2-2, with D hard to call. Here the CDR3 DNA reads TGTGCCAGCAGTTTGCAGGTTAACACCGGGGAGCTGTTTTTT. It specifies CASSLQVNTGELFF.